The 32 T cell receptor beta chains below were found in one sample sequenced in a study of CD8 T cells in ankylosing spondylitis. TCRdb re-analysed the 5' RACE reads in MiXCR, keeping a single row per CDR3 protein. The sample lists roughly 230,000 distinct CDR3 sequences, 18% occurring once. Sequencing used blood, either unsorted or a sorted T cell fraction (not recorded which). These receptors all stem from a male donor with ankylosing spondylitis or in good health (not recorded which).

Only a few counts were recorded for this clonotype. The chain is built from TRBV4-1 and TRBJ2-7; TRBD2 might be the D (5 bases). CDR1 is MGHRA, CDR2 YSYEKL, per germline. V was pared by 1 base and J by 4 bases, with 11 bases between. This CDR3 spans 14 amino acids. The CDR3 coding sequence is TGCGCCAGCAGCCAAGGAGGGTCCGGGTACGAGCAGTACTTC. This translates into CASSQGGSGYEQYF.

This rearrangement joins TRBV4-3 to TRBJ2-1; D is unresolved. The germline V gene encodes CDR1 LGHNA and CDR2 YSLEER. This CDR3 comprises 15 residues. Deletions cut 1 base from V and 7 bases from J, with 14 bases between. The CDR3 protein is CASSQGVRSGNEQFF. The CDR3 DNA is TGCGCCAGCAGCCAAGGGGTACGCTCCGGGAATGAGCAGTTCTTC.

In its sample, this clonotype was seen a few times. The chain is built from TRBV5-1 and TRBJ2-2; D is possibly TRBD1 (5 bases). Germline CDR1 is SGHRS and CDR2 is YFSETQ. The CDR3 runs 13 residues. V was trimmed by 3 bases and J by 2 bases, leaving 5 bases between them. CDR3 residues: CASSWTNTGELFF. The CDR3, as DNA: TGCGCCAGCAGCTGGACAAACACCGGGGAGCTGTTTTTT.

This clonotype was observed a few times. The CDR3 DNA sequence: TGTGCCAGCAGCTTATTGAACCACGAGCAGTACTTC. Translation gives CASSLLNHEQYF. This chain joins TRBV7-9 and TRBJ2-7; D call uncertain. This CDR3 spans 12 amino acids. Germline V gene data show CDR1 as SEHNR and CDR2 as FQNEAQ (reference sequence). The V end lost 2 bases, the J end lost 5 bases, and 7 bases lay between the germline ends. The full variable domain, its missing parts supplied by reference TRBV7-9 and TRBJ2-7, is DTGVSQNPRHKITKRGQNVTFRCDPISEHNRLYWYRQTLGQGPEFLTYFQNEAQLEKSRLLSDRFSAERPKGSFSTLEIQRTEQGDSAMYLCASSLLNHEQYFGPGTRLTVT.

The chain recombines TRBV18 with TRBJ2-1, with 7 nucleotides matching TRBD1. Germline trimming cut 5 bases from V and 6 bases from J; bases unmatched to any gene: 13. The length of the CDR3 is 16 residues. CDR1 is KGHSH, CDR2 LQKENI, per germline. The CDR3 DNA reads as TGTGCCAGCTCATCAGAGATTGACAGGGCCAGCAATGAGCAGTTCTTC. Translation: CASSSEIDRASNEQFF.

The table lists this clonotype with a few counts. The CDR3 bases are TGCAGTGCTAGAGATCAGTCCCTCGCAGGCCATGAGCAGTTCTTC. Encoded protein: CSARDQSLAGHEQFF. The rearrangement joins TRBV20-1 to TRBJ2-1, with no clear D. In germline, CDR1 is DFQATT, CDR2 SNEGSKA (reference sequence). The CDR3 length is 15 residues. The germline V and J ends were trimmed by 0 bases and 8 bases, with 17 bases remaining between them.

Only a few counts were recorded for this clonotype. The chain has TRBV7-9 and TRBJ2-1; D is undetermined. Between the trimmed V and J ends, which lost 3 bases and 4 bases, there was a span of 7 bases. The germline V gene has CDR1 SEHNR and CDR2 FQNEAQ (reference sequence). This CDR3 has 13 residues. CDR3 bases: TGTGCCAGCAGCTTCCCTGGGTACAATGAGCAGTTCTTC. It is translated as CASSFPGYNEQFF.

In its sample, this clonotype was seen a few times. The gene calls are TRBV27 and TRBJ2-7, with D perhaps matching TRBD1 (5 bases). Germline V gene data show CDR1 as MNHEY and CDR2 as SMNVEV (reference sequence). The CDR3 runs to 14 residues. The V and J ends lost 2 bases and 1 base respectively, with 9 bases between them. As DNA, the CDR3 is TGTGCCAGCAGTTTAGGGGCCAGGTCCTACGAGCAGTACTTC. Encoded protein: CASSLGARSYEQYF.

The chain combines TRBV10-3 with TRBJ2-7; 7 nucleotides agree with TRBD2. With 7 bases clipped from V and 5 bases from J, the junction kept 17 bases outside the gene matches. Germline CDR1 reads ENHRY; CDR2 reads SYGVKD. This CDR3 is 16 amino acids long. For the CDR3, the DNA is TGTGCCATCAACACGGGGCGTTTGGGCGGGAGTAACGAGCAGTACTTC. Amino acids: CAINTGRLGGSNEQYF.

This clonotype was seen a few times. The gene calls are TRBV20-1 and TRBJ2-4; D might be TRBD2 (6 bases). The CDR3 contains 15 residues. V gave up 2 bases and J gave up 0 bases, with 11 bases separating them. Germline V CDR1 and CDR2: DFQATT, SNEGSKA (reference sequence). The CDR3 spells CSARPRDLAKNIQYF. In nucleotides, the CDR3 is TGCAGTGCTAGACCGCGGGACTTAGCCAAAAACATTCAGTACTTC.

The V call is TRBV12-3 or TRBV12-4, the J call TRBJ2-3; tentative D call: TRBD2 (5 bases). Deletions cut 0 bases from V and 6 bases from J, with 10 bases between. This CDR3 contains 14 residues. The CDR3 DNA follows: TGTGCCAGCAGTTTAGCCGGGGAGCTGGATACGCAGTATTTT. Its protein product is CASSLAGELDTQYF.

CDR3 sequence reads: CATSRDEVGYGYTF. CDR3 DNA: TGTGCCACCAGCAGAGATGAGGTCGGGTATGGCTACACCTTC. V gene TRBV15 combines with J gene TRBJ1-2; D call uncertain. The ends were cut back, 0 bases at V and 5 bases at J, with 10 bases in the middle. Germline CDR1 reads LNHNV; CDR2 reads YYDKDF (reference sequence). This CDR3 has 14 residues.

Only a few counts were recorded for this clonotype. CDR3 in amino acids: CASSYPNTGELFF. In DNA, the CDR3 is TGTGCCAGCAGCTATCCGAACACCGGGGAGCTGTTTTTT. The genes are TRBV5-5 and TRBJ2-2; D remains unclear. Germline V gene sequence: CDR1 SGHKS, CDR2 YYEKEE (reference sequence). The ends were cut back, 3 bases at V and 0 bases at J, with 3 bases in the middle. This CDR3 spans 13 amino acids.

The chain couples TRBV10-3 to TRBJ2-7; TRBD1 matches 7 bases. J gave up 1 base and V 10 bases, and 7 bases lay outside the gene matches. The CDR3 is made up of 13 amino acids. Germline CDR1 is ENHRY and CDR2 is SYGVKD. The CDR3 bases are TGTGCCACCGTGACAGGGTCTTCCTACGAGCAGTACTTC. Protein sequence: CATVTGSSYEQYF.

This clonotype was found a few times. The J gene is TRBJ1-2, the V gene TRBV12-3 or TRBV12-4; 7 bases line up with TRBD1. J was trimmed by 0 bases and V by 3 bases; bases with no gene match: 1. CDR3 size: 14 residues. CDR3 DNA sequence: TGTGCCAGCAGTTTCGGGACAGCTAACTATGGCTACACCTTC. Translated: CASSFGTANYGYTF.

J is TRBJ2-1 and V is TRBV11-1, with 7 bases aligning to TRBD2. With V trimmed by 5 bases and J by 6 bases, 19 bases remained unmatched. Germline V gene data show CDR1 as SGHAT and CDR2 as FQDESV (reference sequence). The CDR3 loop spans 18 amino acids. The chain's CDR3 is CASSPLPTSVATANEQFF. The CDR3 coding sequence is TGTGCCAGCAGCCCTTTACCTACTAGCGTTGCCACAGCCAATGAGCAGTTCTTC.

There are a few counts of this clonotype. V and J are TRBV29-1 and TRBJ2-1; D perhaps matches TRBD1 (6 bases). The CDR3 is 13 residues long. V dropped 7 bases and J dropped 6 bases, with 16 bases sitting between them. The germline V gene has CDR1 SQVTM and CDR2 ANQGSEA. CDR3 protein: CSGHRDTSNEQFF. CDR3 in DNA: TGCAGCGGACACCGGGACACTTCCAATGAGCAGTTCTTC.

This chain links TRBV29-1 with TRBJ2-7; possible D gene TRBD1, 6 bases. The V gene's germline CDR1 is SQVTM and CDR2 ANQGSEA. This CDR3 comprises 11 residues. Between the trimmed V and J ends, which lost 7 bases and 3 bases, there was a span of 10 bases. For the CDR3, the DNA is TGCAGCGGGCAGGGGAACTACGAGCAGTACTTC. Translated: CSGQGNYEQYF.

This clonotype was counted ten times or more. V usage is TRBV5-6 and J usage is TRBJ2-1; D possibly uses TRBD1 or TRBD2 (5 bases each). This CDR3 is 15 amino acids long. CDR1 and CDR2 (germline): SGHDT, YYEEEE. V lost 2 bases, J lost 4 bases, and 13 bases lay in between. The CDR3 protein is CASSFSGTPYNEQFF. CDR3 sequence (DNA): TGTGCCAGCAGCTTTTCCGGGACCCCTTACAATGAGCAGTTCTTC.

This chain links TRBV7-2 with TRBJ2-5, with D unclear. The germline V gene encodes CDR1 SGHTA and CDR2 FQGNSA. V lost 1 base and J lost 1, with 4 bases in between. The CDR3 totals 13 residues. Here the CDR3 DNA reads TGTGCCAGCAGCTTAGGGTTCCAAGAGACCCAGTACTTC. The encoded protein is CASSLGFQETQYF.

J is TRBJ2-1 and V is TRBV12-3 or TRBV12-4; no firm D call. Trimming stripped 6 bases from V and 3 bases from J, with 9 bases between. This CDR3 comprises 13 residues. The CDR3 sequence: CASRAADYNEQFF. The CDR3 DNA sequence: TGTGCCAGCAGGGCGGCCGACTACAATGAGCAGTTCTTC.

This clonotype was observed many times. The chain is built from TRBV11-2 and TRBJ2-2; no firm D call. CDR1 is SGHAT and CDR2 is FQNNGV in the germline V gene. Trimming shortened V by 3 bases and J by 9 bases, and 14 bases separated the two germline ends. There are 14 residues in the CDR3. CDR3 DNA: TGTGCCAGCAGCTTGGGCACTGCGGCCTGGGAGCTGTTTTTT. It encodes CASSLGTAAWELFF.

The CDR3 region is CASNLGANTEAFF. The DNA for the CDR3 is TGTGCCAGCAACCTGGGAGCTAACACTGAAGCTTTCTTT. The chain has TRBV12-3 or TRBV12-4 and TRBJ1-1; D not certain. V was cut by 7 bases and J by 2 bases, with 11 bases left in between. The CDR3 covers 13 residues.

The sample holds many counts of this clonotype. CDR3 bases: TGCAGCGTCCTCGGGTTGGTGGGGCAAGAGACCCAGTACTTC. The encoded protein is CSVLGLVGQETQYF. V and J are TRBV29-1 and TRBJ2-5; D ambiguous. The CDR3 loop spans 14 amino acids. Between the trimmed V and J ends, which lost 6 bases and 2 bases, there was a span of 16 bases. In germline, CDR1 is SQVTM, CDR2 ANQGSEA.

At least ten counts were recorded for this clonotype. The V call is TRBV4-2, the J call TRBJ2-5, with TRBD2 identical over 7 bases. After removal of 1 base from V and 5 bases from J, the junction contained 4 bases not matched to a gene. There are 14 residues in the CDR3. Looked up from germline, CDR1 is LGHNA and CDR2 is YNFKEQ. The CDR3 nucleotides read TGTGCCAGCAGCCAAGGGCGGGAGACGGAGACCCAGTACTTC. Its protein product is CASSQGRETETQYF.

The chain employs TRBV4-1 and TRBJ1-4; D unresolved. Between the trimmed V and J ends, which lost 0 bases and 7 bases, there was a span of 18 bases. This CDR3 is built from 17 residues. Per the germline V gene, CDR1 is MGHRA and CDR2 is YSYEKL. CDR3 sequence: CASSQERATGQREKLFF. The CDR3 DNA sequence: TGCGCCAGCAGCCAAGAGCGGGCCACGGGCCAACGTGAAAAACTGTTTTTT.

The rearrangement links TRBV10-3 to TRBJ2-3; TRBD2 agrees at 15 bases. CDR1 and CDR2 (germline): ENHRY, SYGVKD. This CDR3 comprises 19 residues. The V segment lost 4 bases and the J segment 0 bases; nucleotides outside the gene matches: 8. CDR3 loop: CAISVPGLAGGSSTDTQYF. The CDR3 region has the DNA TGTGCCATCAGTGTCCCGGGACTAGCGGGAGGATCTAGCACAGATACGCAGTATTTT.

This clonotype has a handful of counts. The CDR3 coding sequence is TGTGCCAGCAGTGAAGGACTAGCGGCCTACAATGAGCAGTTCTTC. This codes for CASSEGLAAYNEQFF. The V call is TRBV2, the J call TRBJ2-1, with TRBD2 matching 9 bases. The V gene end was trimmed by 1 base and the J gene end by 2 bases; junction bases not matched to a gene: 0. Looked up from germline, CDR1 is SNHLY and CDR2 is FYNNEI. The CDR3 extends over 15 amino acids.

In this sample, this clonotype turned up many times. The V and J genes are TRBV5-1 and TRBJ2-7, with a possible D match to TRBD2 (5 bases). The CDR3 is 14 amino acids. V was clipped by 1 base and J by 3 bases, with 11 bases between them. CDR1 is SGHRS and CDR2 is YFSETQ in the germline V gene. The CDR3 reads CASSLYGEGYEQYF. CDR3 nucleotide sequence: TGCGCCAGCAGCTTGTATGGAGAGGGCTACGAGCAGTACTTC.

CDR3 region: CASTGTGYTGELFF. The DNA of the CDR3 is TGTGCCAGTACCGGGACAGGGTACACCGGGGAGCTGTTTTTT. V is TRBV6-1 and J is TRBJ2-2; 9 bases align to TRBD1. The germline CDR1 and CDR2 sequences are MNHNS and SASEGT. This CDR3 region has 14 residues. The V and J ends lost 9 bases and 3 bases, in that order; junction bases with no gene match: 5.

The J gene is TRBJ2-2, the V gene TRBV7-3, with D tentatively TRBD1 or TRBD2 (5 bases each). Trimming removed 4 bases at V and 5 bases at J, with 14 bases between. The CDR3 spans 15 residues. Germline V gene lookup returns CDR1 SGHTA and CDR2 FQGTGA. The CDR3 DNA reads as TGTGCCAGCAGCTCCGAGGGGTACGGTACCGGGGAGCTGTTTTTT. This gives the protein CASSSEGYGTGELFF.

The rearrangement uses TRBV4-2 and TRBJ1-5, with TRBD1 as a possible D gene (6 bases). Germline V gives CDR1 LGHNA, CDR2 YNFKEQ. This CDR3 comprises 14 residues. The V end lost 1 base, the J end lost 5 bases, and 9 bases lay between the germline ends. The DNA for the CDR3 is TGTGCCAGCAGCCAAGTGCAGGGGTATCAGCCCCAGCATTTT. Protein product: CASSQVQGYQPQHF.